This T cell receptor (beta chain) was captured by sequencing in a study of CDR3 diversity in severe acne (dated by TCRdb to about 2019). Remarks on this clonotype: Which antigen it targets is not known. No clone much larger than this one lies a single base away; base qualities are absent.

Libraries were built with PCR. Sequenced using an Illumina HiSeq 2000. TCRdb reprocessed the public reads (quality trimming at Q25 with fastp, clone calling with MiXCR) and kept in-frame beta chains. CDR3 protein sequences are deduplicated, and each keeps its most common genes and DNA. The sample table shows 97,000 or so distinct CDR3 sequences, and around 56% are seen once. About an eighth of the sample lies in the top ten. Relative to germline, V is 0 bases shorter and J is 6 bases shorter, with 11 bases between their ends. CDR1 DFQATT and CDR2 SNEGSKA were looked up in the germline V gene (reference sequence). CDR3 length: 13 amino acids, cysteine to phenylalanine. The CDR3 DNA has 39 bases and is translated from base 1.

Recombination linked TRBV20-1 to TRBJ1-2, with the D gene not confidently named. The source of this sequence is a male donor with acne. Sequencing was done on a sample of blood. The sequenced DNA is TGCAGTGCTAGAGATCCCCCACGGGATGGCTACACCTTC. Its product reads: CSARDPPRDGYTF.